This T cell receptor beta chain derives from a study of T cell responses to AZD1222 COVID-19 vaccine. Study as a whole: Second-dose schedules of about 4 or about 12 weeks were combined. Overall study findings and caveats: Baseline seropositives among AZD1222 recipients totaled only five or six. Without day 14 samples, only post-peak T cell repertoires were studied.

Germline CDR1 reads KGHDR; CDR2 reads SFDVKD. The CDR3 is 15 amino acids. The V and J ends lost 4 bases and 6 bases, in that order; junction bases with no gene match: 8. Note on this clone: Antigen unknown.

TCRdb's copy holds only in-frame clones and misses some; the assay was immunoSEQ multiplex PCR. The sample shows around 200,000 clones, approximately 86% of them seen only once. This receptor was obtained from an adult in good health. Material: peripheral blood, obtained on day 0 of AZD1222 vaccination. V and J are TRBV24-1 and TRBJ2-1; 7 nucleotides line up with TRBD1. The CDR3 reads CATSDRQGRSNEQFF. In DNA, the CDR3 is TGTGCCACCAGTGACCGACAGGGTCGGAGCAATGAGCAGTTCTTC.